This entry lists 15 T cell receptor beta chains sequenced from one sample in a study of T cell changes during pregnancy in multiple sclerosis. Method: immunoSEQ multiplex PCR; TCRdb's copy keeps in-frame clones and lacks some. This repertoire shows around 88,000 clones, 85% to 95% found once; its top ten account for 2.6%. The source material was peripheral blood, sampled in the first trimester of pregnancy. All receptors come from a female donor with multiple sclerosis, enrolled in a pregnancy study.

This rearrangement joins TRBV7-9 to TRBJ2-3, with 9 bases fitting TRBD2. Germline CDR1 and CDR2: SEHNR and FQNEAQ (reference sequence). V shed 7 bases, J shed 0 bases, and the junction held 14 bases outside the gene matches. The CDR3 is 18 residues long. This CDR3 reads CASTTKGAGGQSTDTQYF. CDR3 bases: TGTGCCAGCACCACTAAAGGAGCGGGAGGACAAAGCACAGATACGCAGTATTTT.

The chain joins TRBV4-2 to TRBJ2-6, with 11 bases matching TRBD2. Trimming removed 2 bases from V and 0 bases from J; junction bases left unmatched: 3. From germline, CDR1 is LGHNA and CDR2 YNFKEQ. The CDR3 length is 18 residues. This CDR3 is CASSQTSGGLSGANVLTF. The CDR3 region has the DNA TGTGCCAGCAGCCAAACTAGCGGGGGCCTCTCTGGGGCCAACGTCCTGACTTTC.

The chain uses TRBV5-1 and TRBJ1-2; no definite D call. Trimming stripped 0 bases from V and 8 bases from J, with 17 bases between. The CDR3 extends over 15 amino acids. Germline V gives CDR1 SGHRS, CDR2 YFSETQ. For the CDR3, the DNA is TGCGCCAGCAGCTTGGGATTCGGGGTTGGAGAAGGCTACACCTTC. Translated, it gives CASSLGFGVGEGYTF.

The V and J genes are TRBV29-1 and TRBJ1-1, with 8 positions matching TRBD1. Unmatched junction bases numbered 3, after V lost 3 bases and J lost 3 bases. The V gene's germline CDR1 is SQVTM and CDR2 ANQGSEA. The CDR3 sequence is 13 residues long. This CDR3 is CSVDTGGYTEAFF. As DNA, the CDR3 is TGCAGCGTTGATACAGGGGGGTACACTGAAGCTTTCTTT.

The chain combines TRBV5-6 with TRBJ2-3; 12 bases align to TRBD1. Germline-derived CDR1 and CDR2 are SGHDT and YYEEEE. V trimming: 4 bases; J trimming: 2 bases; junction bases outside the gene matches: 5. The CDR3 covers 16 residues. CDR3 sequence reads: CASSLGQGALTDTQYF. The CDR3 region has the DNA TGTGCCAGCAGCCTGGGACAGGGGGCACTCACAGATACGCAGTATTTT.

Only one count was recorded for this clone. CDR3 bases: TGTGCCAGCAGTTTGGACAGTTCCACAGATACGCAGTATTTT. As protein: CASSLDSSTDTQYF. The chain links TRBV2 to TRBJ2-3, with TRBD1 as a possible D gene (6 bases). Trimming pared 5 bases from V and 2 bases from J, leaving 11 bases between. This CDR3 has 14 residues. CDR1 and CDR2 from the germline V gene are SNHLY and FYNNEI.

The V call is TRBV6-5, the J call TRBJ2-1; no reliable D call. Between the trimmed V and J ends, which lost 4 bases and 4 bases, there was a span of 8 bases. There are 13 residues in the CDR3. Germline V lookup: CDR1 MNHEY, CDR2 SVGAGI. DNA for the CDR3: TGTGCCAGCAGTTTGAACAGTTACAATGAGCAGTTCTTC. It specifies CASSLNSYNEQFF.

The chain joins TRBV27 to TRBJ2-7; D might be TRBD2 (6 bases). Trimming removed 5 bases from V and 2 bases from J, with 16 bases in between. Germline lookup yields CDR1 MNHEY and CDR2 SMNVEV (reference sequence). This CDR3 has 15 amino acids. In DNA form, the CDR3 reads TGTGCCAGCAGTCGGGACTTCTCAACTACCTACGAGCAGTACTTC. This sequence encodes CASSRDFSTTYEQYF.

The chain combines TRBV6-1 with TRBJ2-7, with 7 bases fitting TRBD1. The CDR3 runs to 13 residues. V shed 8 bases and J 4 bases; nucleotides not matched to a gene: 8. The germline gives CDR1 MNHNS, CDR2 SASEGT. CDR3 bases: TGTGCCAGCGGTTATGGCAGGGGGTACGAGCAGTACTTC. Translating it yields CASGYGRGYEQYF.

The chain recombines TRBV7-2 with TRBJ2-7; the match to TRBD2 covers 7 bases. Losses at the gene ends were 3 bases for V and 2 bases for J; bases not matched to a gene: 10. Germline CDR1 and CDR2: SGHTA and FQGNSA. This CDR3 spans 16 amino acids. The CDR3 coding sequence is TGTGCCAGCAGCTTGGAAGGGACTATGGCCACCTACGAGCAGTACTTC. Its protein is CASSLEGTMATYEQYF.

Only a few counts were recorded for this clone. The chain couples TRBV30 to TRBJ1-1; D may be TRBD1 (5 bases). V lost 1 base, J lost 5 bases, and 14 bases lay in between. CDR3 length: 14 residues. The germline CDR1 and CDR2 sequences are GTSNPN and SVGIG (reference sequence). CDR3 region: CAWSAAGIYTEAFF. CDR3 coding DNA: TGTGCCTGGAGTGCCGCAGGGATCTATACTGAAGCTTTCTTT.

The chain carries TRBV4-1 and TRBJ2-1, with 8 bases lining up with TRBD2. Germline V gene data show CDR1 as MGHRA and CDR2 as YSYEKL. Trimming cost V 4 bases and J 9 bases; bases outside gene matches: 11. This CDR3 has 15 amino acids. The chain's CDR3 is CASSPAIAGRSEQFF. Written as DNA, the CDR3 is TGCGCCAGCAGCCCGGCAATAGCGGGACGGAGTGAGCAGTTCTTC.

As regards this clone: Just one base apart from a much larger clone, this may be a read error. The chain couples TRBV27 to TRBJ2-3; 11 bases match TRBD2. J gave up 0 bases and V 4 bases, and 0 bases lay outside the gene matches. Germline lookup yields CDR1 MNHEY and CDR2 SMNVEV (reference sequence). CDR3 length: 15 amino acids. The CDR3 reads CASSWTSGSTDTQYF. Here the CDR3 DNA reads TGTGCCAGCAGTTGGACTAGCGGGAGCACAGATACGCAGTATTTT.

J is TRBJ1-2 and V is TRBV7-9; TRBD1 might be the D (5 bases). Germline assignment: CDR1 SEHNR and CDR2 FQNEAQ (reference sequence). The CDR3 length is 14 residues. The germline V and J ends were trimmed by 5 bases and 0 bases, with 10 bases remaining between them. Here the CDR3 DNA reads TGTGCCAGCAGCGCAGGGTCTTCTAACTATGGCTACACCTTC. This translates into CASSAGSSNYGYTF.

This sequence joins TRBV18 and TRBJ2-5, with no clear D. This CDR3 is 15 amino acids long. Germline lookup yields CDR1 KGHSH and CDR2 LQKENI. The ends were cut back, 1 base at V and 0 bases at J, with 9 bases in the middle. CDR3 residues: CASSPLFRNQETQYF. The CDR3 DNA follows: TGTGCCAGCTCACCACTTTTCAGGAACCAAGAGACCCAGTACTTC.